The entry below describes one T cell receptor beta chain. Antigen specificity is unknown. The germline V gene encodes CDR1 LNHDA and CDR2 SQIVND (reference sequence). The length of the CDR3 is 13 residues. The V gene lost 3 bases and the J gene lost 9 bases, with 12 bases spanning the gap. RNA transcripts gave rise to amplified TCR beta CDR3 regions. The TCR CDR3 was amplified in a first-round RT-PCR using the HTBI primer set. TCRdb re-called the multiplex PCR reads with MiXCR, one entry per CDR3 protein. Of 550,000 to 600,000 distinct CDR3 sequences detected, approximately 15% appear once; the ten largest clones hold 18%. No progression to ophthalmopathy during 18 months of follow-up defined stable disease. Thyroid ultrasound, orbital computed tomography, clinical symptoms, and serum thyroxine and TRAb underpinned diagnoses. Isolation of PBMCs was performed on 10 ml fresh peripheral blood. This record belongs to a study of T cells in Graves' hyperthyroidism and ophthalmopathy.

Study conclusions and caveats: Expanded thyroid clonotypes (above 0.001) were mostly also found in blood.

This chain links TRBV19 with TRBJ1-5; D not certain. Material: blood. The receptor was isolated from a woman younger than 35 with Graves' hyperthyroidism. The CDR3 DNA is TGTGCCAGTAGTATGGGTGCGTTTCGGCCCCAGCATTTT. Translated: CASSMGAFRPQHF.